This T cell receptor (beta chain) comes out of a study of blood T cell repertoires in COVID-19. Across the study: From the United States, Italy and Spain came samples of acute and convalescent COVID-19. PBMCs, B-cell-depleted T cells, or T cells were the source of the cDNA or gDNA that made up the material.

Per the authors' pipeline: Estimation of nucleated cell counts was performed using reference gene primer amplification. Generated by immunoSEQ multiplex PCR, the TCRdb table keeps only in-frame clones and is missing some. The V and J calls and clone size were taken over from that table, and D and trimming were inferred from the DNA. Of about 94,000 clones in the sample, about 86% were seen once. This CDR3 comprises 15 residues. Trimming cost V 3 bases and J 5 bases; bases outside gene matches: 6. The germline CDR1 and CDR2 sequences are SGHTA and FQGTGA. The chain couples TRBV7-3 to TRBJ2-3; 9 nucleotides align to TRBD2. The source material was peripheral blood. This sequence was found in a woman aged 55-75 years in a cohort sampled during active or convalescent COVID-19. CDR3 bases: TGTGCCAGCAGCTTCCCTAGCGGGATGCGAGATACGCAGTATTTT. Translating gives CASSFPSGMRDTQYF.